This T cell receptor beta chain was documented in a study of blood T cell repertoires in COVID-19. On the study more broadly: Spain, Italy and the United States supplied samples that represented acute and convalescent COVID-19. T cells, B-cell-depleted T cells, or PBMCs supplied cDNA or gDNA.

Germline V gene sequence: CDR1 SQVTM, CDR2 ANQGSEA. Trimming stripped 7 bases from V and 1 base from J, with 19 bases between. This CDR3 comprises 16 residues. Original analysis: Cell counts per sample came from amplifying reference gene primers. Clones were sequenced by immunoSEQ multiplex PCR, and TCRdb holds only the in-frame ones, with some missing. V, J and clone size are taken as reported in that table, and D and trimming were inferred from the DNA itself. This sample yields about 200,000 clones, of which 70% to 90% are seen a single time; 4% to 4.5% belongs to the top ten. The sequenced sample consisted of peripheral blood. V gene TRBV29-1 combines with J gene TRBJ2-2; D might be TRBD2 (5 bases). This TCR derives from a man between 45 and 60 years old with acute or convalescent COVID-19. The CDR3 sequence: CSAGPHVRENTGELFF. CDR3 DNA: TGCAGCGCTGGACCCCACGTGAGGGAGAACACCGGGGAGCTGTTTTTT.